These T cell receptor beta chains were read from a single sample in a study of cytomegalovirus exposure and HLA in healthy donors. Using immunoSEQ multiplex PCR, the repertoire was profiled, and TCRdb retains in-frame clones only, with some absent. The table records under 150,000 clones, 80% of them present only once. The material sequenced was PBMCs. The receptors were sampled from a man aged 50 or older in good health and CMV-seronegative. Each CDR3 is given with its conserved first and last residue. Fields, in order: clone size, D gene, J gene, V gene, CDR3 DNA, CDR3 protein. D genes are given only for firm matches. Not all rows give a size; the values are once, few, many and, for expanded clones, a class.

>-|-|TRBJ1-4|TRBV5-5
TGTGCCAGCAGCCAATTGGGGGGGTGGCCTAATGAAAAACTGTTTTTT
CASSQLGGWPNEKLFF
>once|-|TRBJ2-5|TRBV11-2
TGTGCCAGCAGCTTACCCCTGCTCGGAGAGACCCAGTACTTC
CASSLPLLGETQYF
>once|-|TRBJ1-3|TRBV13
TGTGCCAGCAGCCTCAGGGATAGCGGAAACACCATATATTTT
CASSLRDSGNTIYF
>-|TRBD1|TRBJ2-1|TRBV9
TGTGCCAGCAGCGCCGGACAGGGCACCTACAATGAGCAGTTCTTC
CASSAGQGTYNEQFF
>-|-|TRBJ2-1|TRBV7-8
TGTGCCAGCAGCTTGGGGGGGGCGTTGGACAATGAGCAGTTCTTC
CASSLGGALDNEQFF
>-|TRBD2|TRBJ2-7|TRBV7-3
TGTGCCAGCAGCTTGGGTGGAGCGGGGCCCTACGAGCAGTACTTC
CASSLGGAGPYEQYF
>-|TRBD2|TRBJ2-7|TRBV6-1
TGTGCCAGCAGCGCGGCTGGGGGGGGACGGTCCTTC
CASSAAGGGRSF
>-|-|TRBJ1-1|TRBV12-1
TGTGCCAGCAGCCGACAGGGGGTACAAGACACTGAAGCTTTCTTT
CASSRQGVQDTEAFF
>-|-|TRBJ1-3|TRBV19
TGTGCCAGTTACAGCCCTGGAAACACCATATATTTT
CASYSPGNTIYF
>-|-|TRBJ1-2|TRBV9
TGTGCCAGCAGCGTAGCTACGAGAGGGTATGGCTACACCTTC
CASSVATRGYGYTF
>once|-|TRBJ1-1|TRBV19
TGTGCCAGTAGTATAAATACAGGGAAAAACACTGAAGCTTTCTTT
CASSINTGKNTEAFF
>-|-|TRBJ1-2|TRBV11-2
TGTGCCAGCAGCTTGGACAGTAACTATGGCTACACCTTC
CASSLDSNYGYTF
>-|TRBD1|TRBJ2-7|TRBV2
TGTGCCAGCAGTCCGGGACAGGGGACCTCCGAGCAGTACTTC
CASSPGQGTSEQYF
>-|-|TRBJ1-1|TRBV18
TGTGCCAGCTCACCACCGGTCACTAACACTGAAGCTTTCTTT
CASSPPVTNTEAFF
>-|-|TRBJ2-1|TRBV4-1
TGCGCCAGCAGCCAAGGGGAGACTAGTTACAATGAGCAGTTCTTC
CASSQGETSYNEQFF
>-|TRBD1|TRBJ1-5|TRBV28
TGTGCCAGCAGTTTTCAGGGGGCTAGGCCCCAGCATTTT
CASSFQGARPQHF
>-|-|TRBJ2-1|TRBV4-1
TGCGCCAGCAGCCAAGAGGCCACAAGAGGGAGGTATGAGCAGTTCTTC
CASSQEATRGRYEQFF
>-|-|TRBJ1-1|TRBV27
TGTGCCAGCAGATTAGCAGGGAACACTGAAGCTTTCTTT
CASRLAGNTEAFF
>-|-|TRBJ1-1|TRBV30
TGTGCCTGGAGTGTATCAGGGACAATGAACACTGAAGCTTTCTTT
CAWSVSGTMNTEAFF
>-|-|TRBJ2-5|TRBV4-1
TGCGCCAGCAGATCAAAGGAGGGCCCGGAGACCCAGTACTTC
CASRSKEGPETQYF
>-|-|TRBJ2-7|TRBV5-5
TGTGCCAGCAGCTTGGGGCAGGGGACAACCTACGAGCAGTACTTC
CASSLGQGTTYEQYF
>-|-|TRBJ2-1|TRBV10-1
TGCGCCAGCAGCTCAGGCAGTGACAATGAGCAGTTCTTC
CASSSGSDNEQFF
>-|-|TRBJ2-2|TRBV6-5
TGTGCCAGCATGCCGACTGGGAACACCGGGGAGCTGTTTTTT
CASMPTGNTGELFF
>-|-|TRBJ1-4|TRBV11-3
TGTGCCAGCAGCTTAAGACAGGCCTCAACTAATGAAAAACTGTTTTTT
CASSLRQASTNEKLFF
>once|-|TRBJ2-1|TRBV5-1
TGCGCCAGCAGCTTGAGAGGATTGCAGTTCTTC
CASSLRGLQFF
>-|-|TRBJ2-7|TRBV19
TGTGCCAGTAGTACGATAAGAGGAGGACGCGGCAACTTCCCTCGGAGGGAGCAGTACTTC
CASSTIRGGRGNFPRREQYF
>-|TRBD2|TRBJ2-2|TRBV10-2
TGCGCCAGCAGGGGCACGGGCGGGAGAGTCACCGGGGAGCTGTTTTTT
CASRGTGGRVTGELFF
>-|TRBD2|TRBJ2-1|TRBV29-1
TGCAGCGTTGAAGGGCATCAGACTAGCGGGAGTGTCAATGAGCAGTTCTTC
CSVEGHQTSGSVNEQFF
>-|-|TRBJ2-2|TRBV7-7
TGTGCCAGCAGCCGAACCGGGTCTGACACCGGGGAGCTGTTTTTT
CASSRTGSDTGELFF
>-|TRBD2|TRBJ2-7|TRBV7-9
TGTGCCAGCAGCTTAGCGGCCGGGACTAGCCCATACGAGCAGTACTTC
CASSLAAGTSPYEQYF
>-|-|TRBJ2-6|TRBV5-1
TGCGCCAGCAGCTTGGCCCAGGGCTCTGGGGCCAACGTCCTGACTTTC
CASSLAQGSGANVLTF